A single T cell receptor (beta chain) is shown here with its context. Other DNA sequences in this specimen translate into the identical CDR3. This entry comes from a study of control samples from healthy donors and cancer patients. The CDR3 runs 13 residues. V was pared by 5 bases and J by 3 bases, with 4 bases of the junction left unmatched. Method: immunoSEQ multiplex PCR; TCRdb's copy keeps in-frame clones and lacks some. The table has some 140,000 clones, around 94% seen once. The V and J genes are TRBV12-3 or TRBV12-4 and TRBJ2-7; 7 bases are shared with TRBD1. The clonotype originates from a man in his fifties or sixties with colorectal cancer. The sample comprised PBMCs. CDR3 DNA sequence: TGTGCCAGCAGTCGCAACAGGGGCTACGAGCAGTACTTC. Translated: CASSRNRGYEQYF.